This is a list of T cell receptor beta chains from one sample in a study of cytomegalovirus exposure and HLA in healthy donors. Generated by immunoSEQ multiplex PCR, the TCRdb table keeps only in-frame clones and is missing some. The table lists around 180,000 clones, roughly 70% of them singletons. The sequenced material came from PBMCs. Every receptor here comes from a girl aged 5-17 years in good health and CMV-seronegative. Both conserved end residues are part of each CDR3. The D gene is left open where the match is weak. Size is stated for part of the rows, as once, few or many counts, or as a class when the clone is expanded.

cdr3_length: 15; j_call: TRBJ1-2; v_call: TRBV10-3; d_call: TRBD1; clone_size: NA; cdr3_nt: TGTGCCATCAGTGGAGGGACAGGGGAGGACTATGGCTACACCTTC; cdr3_aa: CAISGGTGEDYGYTF
cdr3_length: 15; j_call: TRBJ1-2; v_call: TRBV6-5; d_call: NA; clone_size: once; cdr3_nt: TGTGCCAGCTGCAACCTGGGGAGTCTGCCGTATGGCTACACCTTC; cdr3_aa: CASCNLGSLPYGYTF
cdr3_length: 17; j_call: TRBJ1-2; v_call: TRBV7-9; d_call: TRBD1; clone_size: once; cdr3_nt: TGTGCCAGCAGCTCTACGGGACAGGGGGCCCATTACTATGGCTACACCTTC; cdr3_aa: CASSSTGQGAHYYGYTF
cdr3_length: 12; j_call: TRBJ2-5; v_call: TRBV5-6; d_call: NA; clone_size: NA; cdr3_nt: TGTGCCAGCAGCTTTAGCGGTCCTGAGCAGTACTTC; cdr3_aa: CASSFSGPEQYF
cdr3_length: 13; j_call: TRBJ1-2; v_call: TRBV6-1; d_call: NA; clone_size: few; cdr3_nt: TGTGCCAGCAGTGGGTTACAGAACTATGGCTACACCTTC; cdr3_aa: CASSGLQNYGYTF
cdr3_length: 15; j_call: TRBJ1-5; v_call: TRBV6-1; d_call: NA; clone_size: few; cdr3_nt: TGTGCCAGCGAGGCACAAGCCTCTTTCAATCAGCCCCAGCATTTT; cdr3_aa: CASEAQASFNQPQHF
cdr3_length: 14; j_call: TRBJ1-1; v_call: TRBV18; d_call: NA; clone_size: NA; cdr3_nt: TGTGCCAGCACCCAAGGACAGAAGAACACTGAAGCTTTCTTT; cdr3_aa: CASTQGQKNTEAFF
cdr3_length: 15; j_call: TRBJ2-5; v_call: TRBV7-7; d_call: TRBD1; clone_size: NA; cdr3_nt: TGTGCTAGCAGCCCCTCACAGGGGTCCCAAGAGACCCAGTACTTC; cdr3_aa: CASSPSQGSQETQYF
cdr3_length: 12; j_call: TRBJ1-1; v_call: TRBV2; d_call: NA; clone_size: few; cdr3_nt: TGTGCCAGCAGTCTTGGGGGCAGTGAAGCTTTCTTT; cdr3_aa: CASSLGGSEAFF
cdr3_length: 13; j_call: TRBJ2-7; v_call: TRBV7-6; d_call: NA; clone_size: NA; cdr3_nt: TGTGCCAGCAGCCCCCAAGACACCTACGAGCAGTACTTC; cdr3_aa: CASSPQDTYEQYF
cdr3_length: 15; j_call: TRBJ2-3; v_call: TRBV5-8; d_call: TRBD1; clone_size: NA; cdr3_nt: TGTGCCAGCAGCTTGAGGACAGGATACACAGATACGCAGTATTTT; cdr3_aa: CASSLRTGYTDTQYF
cdr3_length: 13; j_call: TRBJ2-7; v_call: TRBV7-6; d_call: NA; clone_size: NA; cdr3_nt: TGTGCCAGCAGCGAGGAAGAATTCTACGAGCAGTACTTC; cdr3_aa: CASSEEEFYEQYF
cdr3_length: 12; j_call: TRBJ2-5; v_call: TRBV6-5; d_call: NA; clone_size: NA; cdr3_nt: TGTGCCAGCAGTACAACCCAAGAGGCCCAGTACTTC; cdr3_aa: CASSTTQEAQYF
cdr3_length: 16; j_call: TRBJ2-7; v_call: TRBV28; d_call: NA; clone_size: NA; cdr3_nt: TGTGCCAGCAGTACCCCGGACGGGAAGGTTTCCTACGAGCAGTACTTC; cdr3_aa: CASSTPDGKVSYEQYF
cdr3_length: 12; j_call: TRBJ1-5; v_call: TRBV7-9; d_call: NA; clone_size: NA; cdr3_nt: TGTGCCAGCAGCTTAGTTCCGGGGCCCCAGCATTTT; cdr3_aa: CASSLVPGPQHF
cdr3_length: 12; j_call: TRBJ2-7; v_call: TRBV5-1; d_call: NA; clone_size: once; cdr3_nt: TGCGCCAGCAGCTTGGGAAGGGGGGAGCAGTACTTC; cdr3_aa: CASSLGRGEQYF
cdr3_length: 14; j_call: TRBJ1-4; v_call: TRBV18; d_call: NA; clone_size: NA; cdr3_nt: TGTGCCAGCTCACCCGACAGGACTGGGGAAAAACTGTTTTTT; cdr3_aa: CASSPDRTGEKLFF
cdr3_length: 17; j_call: TRBJ2-2; v_call: TRBV27; d_call: TRBD1; clone_size: NA; cdr3_nt: TGTGCCAGCAGTTTAGGTGTGTCGGACAGGGGGGCCGGGGAGCTGTTTTTT; cdr3_aa: CASSLGVSDRGAGELFF
cdr3_length: 16; j_call: TRBJ1-2; v_call: TRBV4-1; d_call: NA; clone_size: NA; cdr3_nt: TGCGCCAGCAGCCTCGACCAGGGAGGACCTAACTATGGCTACACCTTC; cdr3_aa: CASSLDQGGPNYGYTF
cdr3_length: 16; j_call: TRBJ2-3; v_call: TRBV7-6; d_call: NA; clone_size: NA; cdr3_nt: TGTGCCAGCAGCTTATTGACTTCTCCCGACCTCGGTACGCAGTATTTT; cdr3_aa: CASSLLTSPDLGTQYF
cdr3_length: 14; j_call: TRBJ2-5; v_call: TRBV5-4; d_call: NA; clone_size: once; cdr3_nt: TGTGCCAGCAGCTTGCCGTCCCTCCAAGAGACCCAGTACTTC; cdr3_aa: CASSLPSLQETQYF
cdr3_length: 16; j_call: TRBJ2-5; v_call: TRBV7-9; d_call: TRBD2; clone_size: once; cdr3_nt: TGTGCCAGCAGCTTAGGAGGAGCCGGGGGGCAAGAGACCCAGTACTTC; cdr3_aa: CASSLGGAGGQETQYF
cdr3_length: 15; j_call: TRBJ2-1; v_call: TRBV7-3; d_call: TRBD2; clone_size: few; cdr3_nt: TGTGCCAGCAGCTTAGAAGGGACTAGCGGGAATGAGCAGTTCTTC; cdr3_aa: CASSLEGTSGNEQFF
cdr3_length: 15; j_call: TRBJ1-2; v_call: TRBV6-1; d_call: NA; clone_size: few; cdr3_nt: TGTGCCAGCAGTGAAACCCCTGGTCTACACTATGGCTACACCTTC; cdr3_aa: CASSETPGLHYGYTF
cdr3_length: 14; j_call: TRBJ2-1; v_call: TRBV5-1; d_call: NA; clone_size: NA; cdr3_nt: TGCGCCAGCAGCGGCGGGGAGCCCTACAATGAGCAGTTCTTC; cdr3_aa: CASSGGEPYNEQFF
cdr3_length: 17; j_call: TRBJ2-2; v_call: TRBV7-3; d_call: TRBD2; clone_size: NA; cdr3_nt: TGTGCCAGCAGCCTCACTGGGGACTACGGCATAACCGGGGAGCTGTTTTTT; cdr3_aa: CASSLTGDYGITGELFF
cdr3_length: 10; j_call: TRBJ2-7; v_call: TRBV2; d_call: NA; clone_size: few; cdr3_nt: TGTGCCAGCAGTGTATTCGAGCAGTACTTC; cdr3_aa: CASSVFEQYF
cdr3_length: 15; j_call: TRBJ2-5; v_call: TRBV9; d_call: NA; clone_size: NA; cdr3_nt: TGTGCCAGCAGCGCTCCCCGGCTAGCGAGAGAGACCCAGTACTTC; cdr3_aa: CASSAPRLARETQYF
cdr3_length: 14; j_call: TRBJ1-3; v_call: TRBV13; d_call: TRBD1; clone_size: NA; cdr3_nt: TGTGCCAGCAGCTTTGGACAGGCACACAACACCATATATTTT; cdr3_aa: CASSFGQAHNTIYF
cdr3_length: 17; j_call: TRBJ2-1; v_call: TRBV5-1; d_call: TRBD1; clone_size: NA; cdr3_nt: TGCGCCAGCAGCTTGGAACGTGGGACAGCGAATTACAATGAGCAGTTCTTC; cdr3_aa: CASSLERGTANYNEQFF
cdr3_length: 17; j_call: TRBJ2-1; v_call: TRBV4-2; d_call: NA; clone_size: NA; cdr3_nt: TGTGCCAGCAGCCACATAAAGTCCGGGGGATCCTACAATGAGCAGTTCTTC; cdr3_aa: CASSHIKSGGSYNEQFF
cdr3_length: 12; j_call: TRBJ2-7; v_call: TRBV2; d_call: NA; clone_size: NA; cdr3_nt: TGTGCCAGCCTAGGCAGCTCCTACGAGCAGTACTTC; cdr3_aa: CASLGSSYEQYF
cdr3_length: 13; j_call: TRBJ2-3; v_call: TRBV5-4; d_call: NA; clone_size: NA; cdr3_nt: TGTGCCAGCAGCTCGATTGAGAGTGATACGCAGTATTTT; cdr3_aa: CASSSIESDTQYF
cdr3_length: 15; j_call: TRBJ2-7; v_call: TRBV4-1; d_call: TRBD1; clone_size: NA; cdr3_nt: TGCGCCAGCAGCCAAGGGACAGGCCGTTCCTACGAGCAGTACTTC; cdr3_aa: CASSQGTGRSYEQYF
cdr3_length: 13; j_call: TRBJ2-7; v_call: TRBV5-4; d_call: NA; clone_size: NA; cdr3_nt: TGTGCCAGCAGCCCGGGACTGATCTACGAGCAGTACTTC; cdr3_aa: CASSPGLIYEQYF
cdr3_length: 16; j_call: TRBJ2-4; v_call: TRBV2; d_call: NA; clone_size: NA; cdr3_nt: TGTGCCAGCAGGGGGGGTGAGGGCAGGGCGGGAAACATTCAGTACTTC; cdr3_aa: CASRGGEGRAGNIQYF
cdr3_length: 15; j_call: TRBJ2-3; v_call: TRBV6-6; d_call: NA; clone_size: NA; cdr3_nt: TGTGCCAGCACGCTGGCGGGGGCTAGCACAGATACGCAGTATTTT; cdr3_aa: CASTLAGASTDTQYF
cdr3_length: 16; j_call: TRBJ2-7; v_call: TRBV4-1; d_call: NA; clone_size: NA; cdr3_nt: TGCGCCAGCAGCCAAGATGGCATCGGACAAGGCTACGAGCAGTACTTC; cdr3_aa: CASSQDGIGQGYEQYF
cdr3_length: 13; j_call: TRBJ2-5; v_call: TRBV10-1; d_call: NA; clone_size: NA; cdr3_nt: TGCGCCAGCAGTGAGTCGGGAGAAGAGACCCAGTACTTC; cdr3_aa: CASSESGEETQYF
cdr3_length: 15; j_call: TRBJ1-2; v_call: TRBV7-3; d_call: NA; clone_size: NA; cdr3_nt: TGTGCCAGCAGCCCCGGAGGGAGGGCTAACTATGGCTACACCTTC; cdr3_aa: CASSPGGRANYGYTF
cdr3_length: 12; j_call: TRBJ2-2; v_call: TRBV10-3; d_call: NA; clone_size: NA; cdr3_nt: TGTGCCATCAGTGGGCCAGCCGGGGAGCTGTTTTTT; cdr3_aa: CAISGPAGELFF
cdr3_length: 16; j_call: TRBJ2-7; v_call: TRBV5-1; d_call: TRBD2; clone_size: NA; cdr3_nt: TGCGCCAGCAGCTTGGGACTAGCGGGGCACTCCTACGAGCAGTACTTC; cdr3_aa: CASSLGLAGHSYEQYF
cdr3_length: 14; j_call: TRBJ1-2; v_call: TRBV5-8; d_call: NA; clone_size: NA; cdr3_nt: TGTGCCAGCAAAATGCGGGTACCGAACTATGGCTACACCTTC; cdr3_aa: CASKMRVPNYGYTF
cdr3_length: 15; j_call: TRBJ2-7; v_call: TRBV18; d_call: TRBD1; clone_size: NA; cdr3_nt: TGTGCCAGCTCACCCCGGGACAGGATCCCCTACGAGCAGTACTTC; cdr3_aa: CASSPRDRIPYEQYF
cdr3_length: 14; j_call: TRBJ1-4; v_call: TRBV7-9; d_call: NA; clone_size: NA; cdr3_nt: TGTGCCAGCAGCTTAGTTGGAGGAAATGAAAAACTGTTTTTT; cdr3_aa: CASSLVGGNEKLFF
cdr3_length: 15; j_call: TRBJ2-1; v_call: TRBV6-5; d_call: TRBD2; clone_size: NA; cdr3_nt: TGTGCCAGCAGGGCGGGACTAGCGGGGACCAATGAGCAGTTCTTC; cdr3_aa: CASRAGLAGTNEQFF
cdr3_length: 13; j_call: TRBJ1-2; v_call: TRBV5-1; d_call: TRBD1; clone_size: NA; cdr3_nt: TGCGCCAGCAGGGGGACAGACTCCTATGGCTACACCTTC; cdr3_aa: CASRGTDSYGYTF
cdr3_length: 16; j_call: TRBJ1-4; v_call: TRBV15; d_call: NA; clone_size: NA; cdr3_nt: TGTGCCACCAGCAGAGATCTGCGAGGCGCCAATGAAAAACTGTTTTTT; cdr3_aa: CATSRDLRGANEKLFF
cdr3_length: 16; j_call: TRBJ2-3; v_call: TRBV5-1; d_call: NA; clone_size: NA; cdr3_nt: TGCGCCAGCAGCTTGGGAAACACAGGACACACAGATACGCAGTATTTT; cdr3_aa: CASSLGNTGHTDTQYF
cdr3_length: 14; j_call: TRBJ1-2; v_call: TRBV6-5; d_call: TRBD1; clone_size: NA; cdr3_nt: TGTGCCATTGGACAGGGGCCAAACCGTTGGGGCTACACCTTC; cdr3_aa: CAIGQGPNRWGYTF
cdr3_length: 14; j_call: TRBJ1-1; v_call: TRBV6-1; d_call: NA; clone_size: NA; cdr3_nt: TGTGCCAGCAGTGTGTCACAGGGAAACACTGAAGCTTTCTTT; cdr3_aa: CASSVSQGNTEAFF
cdr3_length: 13; j_call: TRBJ1-2; v_call: TRBV7-9; d_call: NA; clone_size: NA; cdr3_nt: TGTGCCAGCAGCTTATCTCAGGGGAACGGCTACACCTTC; cdr3_aa: CASSLSQGNGYTF
cdr3_length: 12; j_call: TRBJ2-2; v_call: TRBV6-1; d_call: NA; clone_size: NA; cdr3_nt: TGTGCCAGCAAGCCTAACACCGGGGAGCTGTTTTTT; cdr3_aa: CASKPNTGELFF
cdr3_length: 15; j_call: TRBJ2-7; v_call: TRBV10-2; d_call: NA; clone_size: NA; cdr3_nt: TGCGCCAGCAGTGAGACGCCGGGACTTCCCTACGAGCAGTACTTC; cdr3_aa: CASSETPGLPYEQYF
cdr3_length: 13; j_call: TRBJ2-1; v_call: TRBV29-1; d_call: TRBD2; clone_size: NA; cdr3_nt: TGCAGCGTTGAGGGACTAGCGGGAAATGAGCAGTTCTTC; cdr3_aa: CSVEGLAGNEQFF